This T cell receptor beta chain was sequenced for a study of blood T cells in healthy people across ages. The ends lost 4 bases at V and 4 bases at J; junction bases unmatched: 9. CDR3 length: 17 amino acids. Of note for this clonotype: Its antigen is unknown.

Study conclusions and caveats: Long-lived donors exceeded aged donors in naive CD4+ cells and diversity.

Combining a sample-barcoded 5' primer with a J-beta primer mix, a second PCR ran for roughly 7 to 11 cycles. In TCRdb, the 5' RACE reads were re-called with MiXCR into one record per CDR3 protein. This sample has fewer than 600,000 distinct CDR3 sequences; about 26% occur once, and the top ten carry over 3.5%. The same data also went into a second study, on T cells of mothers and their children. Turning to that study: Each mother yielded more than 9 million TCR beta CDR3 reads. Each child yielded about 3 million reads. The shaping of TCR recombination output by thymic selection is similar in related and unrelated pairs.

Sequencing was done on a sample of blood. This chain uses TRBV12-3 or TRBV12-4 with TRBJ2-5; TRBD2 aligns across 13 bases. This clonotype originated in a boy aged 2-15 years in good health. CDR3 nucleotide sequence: TGTGCCAGCAGTTCCCCCACTAGCGGGGGGGCCCGAGAGACCCAGTACTTC. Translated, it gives CASSSPTSGGARETQYF.